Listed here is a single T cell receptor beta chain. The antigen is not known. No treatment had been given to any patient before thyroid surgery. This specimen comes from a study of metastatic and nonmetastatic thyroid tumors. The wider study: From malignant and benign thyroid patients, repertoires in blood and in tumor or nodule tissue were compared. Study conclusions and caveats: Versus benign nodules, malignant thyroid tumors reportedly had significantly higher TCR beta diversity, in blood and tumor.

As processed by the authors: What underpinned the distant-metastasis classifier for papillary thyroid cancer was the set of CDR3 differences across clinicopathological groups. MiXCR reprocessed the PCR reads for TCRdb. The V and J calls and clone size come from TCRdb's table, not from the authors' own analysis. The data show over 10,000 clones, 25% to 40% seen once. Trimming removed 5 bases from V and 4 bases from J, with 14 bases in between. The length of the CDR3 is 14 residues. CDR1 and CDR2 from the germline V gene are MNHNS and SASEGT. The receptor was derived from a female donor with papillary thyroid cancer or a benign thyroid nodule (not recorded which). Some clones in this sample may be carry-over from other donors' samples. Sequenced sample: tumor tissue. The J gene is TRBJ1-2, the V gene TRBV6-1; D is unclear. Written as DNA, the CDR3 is TGTGCCAGCAGTACACCCACCGGGAGCTATGGCTACACCTTC. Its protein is CASSTPTGSYGYTF.